One sample yielded the 5 T cell receptor beta chains listed below, sequenced in a study of blood T cell repertoires in COVID-19. TCRdb keeps only in-frame clones here, not all; method: immunoSEQ multiplex PCR. Of 260,000 or so clones listed, 82% are singletons. Material for sequencing was peripheral blood. The origin of the receptors is a woman aged 65 to 85 with acute or convalescent COVID-19.

The J gene is TRBJ1-2, the V gene TRBV6-5; D is perhaps TRBD1 (5 bases). CDR1 MNHEY and CDR2 SVGAGI come from the germline V gene. V gave up 5 bases and J gave up 6 bases, with 13 bases separating them. The CDR3 consists of 13 residues. Here the CDR3 reads CASSQRGGDGYTF. For the CDR3, the DNA is TGTGCCAGCAGTCAAAGGGGAGGGGATGGCTACACCTTC.

The J gene is TRBJ1-2, the V gene TRBV27, with D perhaps TRBD1 (6 bases). This CDR3 comprises 16 residues. Trimming took off 5 bases at V and 4 bases at J, with 20 bases between the two ends. In germline, CDR1 is MNHEY, CDR2 SMNVEV (reference sequence). The CDR3 DNA follows: TGTGCCAGCAGTCCCATAGGATTAAAACAGGGCTATGGCTACACCTTC. Translating gives CASSPIGLKQGYGYTF.

This chain links TRBV5-1 with TRBJ2-1; D not resolved. The germline V and J ends were trimmed by 0 bases and 9 bases, with 10 bases remaining between them. This CDR3 region has 13 residues. Germline V gives CDR1 SGHRS, CDR2 YFSETQ. The DNA of the CDR3 is TGCGCCAGCAGCTTGGATAGCAACGCTGAGCAGTTCTTC. It translates to CASSLDSNAEQFF.

The J gene is TRBJ1-1, the V gene TRBV2; TRBD1 is a possible D gene (6 bases). The germline V gene encodes CDR1 SNHLY and CDR2 FYNNEI. Trimming shortened V by 7 bases and J by 1 base, and 10 bases separated the two germline ends. CDR3 length equals 13 residues. The CDR3 DNA reads as TGTGCCAGCACCCCGGACAGGAACACTGAAGCTTTCTTT. It is translated as CASTPDRNTEAFF.

The chain combines TRBV4-2 with TRBJ1-3, with D uncertain. Germline assignment: CDR1 LGHNA and CDR2 YNFKEQ. V was clipped by 0 bases and J by 3 bases, with 18 bases between them. This CDR3 has 18 residues. The CDR3 coding sequence is TGTGCCAGCAGCCAAGAATACACCGGGAGCGGGTTTGGAAACACCATATATTTT. It translates to CASSQEYTGSGFGNTIYF.